These 13 T cell receptor beta chains share one sample of origin, sequenced in a study of cytomegalovirus exposure and HLA in healthy donors. A multiplex PCR was run with 60 Vbeta primers and 13 Jbeta primers. The assay was immunoSEQ multiplex PCR, and TCRdb's table has in-frame clones only and misses some. The table lists approximately 110,000 clones, around three quarters of them singletons. The sample comprised PBMCs. These TCRs come from a man in his fifties or sixties in good health and CMV-seropositive.

The genes are TRBV27 and TRBJ2-6; TRBD1 might be the D (7 bases). Germline V gives CDR1 MNHEY, CDR2 SMNVEV (reference sequence). The ends were cut back, 3 bases at V and 0 bases at J, with 12 bases in the middle. CDR3 size: 17 residues. DNA for the CDR3: TGTGCCAGCAGTTTTGCGGGACAGCTCTCTGGGGCCAACGTCCTGACTTTC. Its translation is CASSFAGQLSGANVLTF.

CDR3 sequence: CASSPVGEEGEKLFF. CDR3 nucleotides: TGTGCCAGCAGCCCGGTTGGGGAGGAGGGTGAAAAACTGTTTTTT. This chain links TRBV5-4 with TRBJ1-4, with D hard to call. From germline, CDR1 is SGHNT and CDR2 YYREEE (reference sequence). CDR3 length: 15 residues. Trimming cost V 4 bases and J 7 bases, with 17 bases left between them. Complete variable domain (other parts from reference TRBV5-4 and TRBJ1-4): ETGVTQSPTHLIKTRGQQVTLRCSSQSGHNTVSWYQQALGQGPQFIFQYYREEENGRGNFPPRFSGLQFPNYSSELNVNALELDDSALYLCASSPVGEEGEKLFFGSGTQLSVL.

The CDR3 DNA is TGCGCCAGCAGCTTGCGTGGGACAGGGCCCTACGAGCAGTACTTC. Its protein is CASSLRGTGPYEQYF. The V call is TRBV5-1, the J call TRBJ2-7; 9 nucleotides line up with TRBD1. The CDR3 is made up of 15 amino acids. V gave up 1 base and J gave up 2 bases; unmatched junction bases: 4. Germline V gives CDR1 SGHRS, CDR2 YFSETQ.

This clone was seen once. This chain uses TRBV28 with TRBJ1-1, with D unclear. The CDR3 is 11 residues long. Germline CDR1 is MDHEN and CDR2 is SYDVKM. V was cut by 7 bases and J by 10 bases, with 13 bases left in between. In nucleotides, the CDR3 is TGTGCCAGCACCGAGGGCCGGGGAGCTTTCTTT. Its translation is CASTEGRGAFF.

The chain employs TRBV4-2 and TRBJ1-2; no clear D gene. This CDR3 contains 15 residues. Germline-derived CDR1 and CDR2 are LGHNA and YNFKEQ. V dropped 1 base and J dropped 8 bases, with 17 bases sitting between them. DNA of the CDR3: TGTGCCAGCAGCCAAGGAGTAGCCCGCGGGTACGGCTACACCTTC. Protein sequence: CASSQGVARGYGYTF.

This clone was counted only a few times. The chain recombines TRBV4-2 with TRBJ2-3; TRBD2 agrees at 10 bases. Trimming cost V 4 bases and J 4 bases; bases outside gene matches: 14. CDR1 LGHNA and CDR2 YNFKEQ come from the germline V gene. This CDR3 spans 18 amino acids. CDR3 sequence: CASSRGFVAGGQADTQYF. In nucleotides, the CDR3 is TGTGCCAGCAGCCGAGGGTTCGTAGCGGGGGGCCAGGCAGATACGCAGTATTTT.

The chain is built from TRBV2 and TRBJ2-7; 7 bases align to TRBD1. From germline, CDR1 is SNHLY and CDR2 FYNNEI. J lost 3 bases, V lost 7 bases, and 3 bases had no gene match. This CDR3 has 12 amino acids. CDR3 coding DNA: TGTGCCAGCAAGGACAGGATCTACGAGCAGTACTTC. It is translated as CASKDRIYEQYF.

The V call is TRBV29-1, the J call TRBJ1-2; 9 positions match TRBD1. CDR1 SQVTM and CDR2 ANQGSEA come from the germline V gene. The CDR3 consists of 12 residues. Losses at the gene ends were 4 bases for V and 8 bases for J; bases not matched to a gene: 5. In nucleotides, the CDR3 is TGCAGCGTTGCCGGACAGGGGAGGGGCTACACCTTC. Translation: CSVAGQGRGYTF.

The chain combines TRBV5-4 with TRBJ2-1, with 9 bases identical to TRBD1. J gave up 7 bases and V 3 bases, and 8 bases lay outside the gene matches. Looked up from germline, CDR1 is SGHNT and CDR2 is YYREEE (reference sequence). The CDR3 is 15 residues long. This CDR3 reads CASSSPRTGDNEQFF. CDR3 in DNA: TGTGCCAGCAGCTCGCCACGGACAGGGGATAATGAGCAGTTCTTC.

In its sample, this clone was seen once. Germline and junction disagree at one end, which may indicate a read error. The CDR3 nucleotides are TGCAGTGCTGGTTGGGGGACAGGGGATGACTTC. Its translation: CSAGWGTGDDF. The V gene is TRBV20-1, the J gene TRBJ2-7; 10 nucleotides align to TRBD1. The germline V gene encodes CDR1 DFQATT and CDR2 SNEGSKA (reference sequence). CDR3 size: 11 residues.

This chain connects TRBV6-5 to TRBJ1-5, with TRBD1 identical over 9 bases. This CDR3 has 15 amino acids. Losses at the gene ends were 5 bases for V and 7 bases for J; bases not matched to a gene: 9. The germline gives CDR1 MNHEY, CDR2 SVGAGI. This CDR3 reads CASSITGGARQPQHF. In DNA, the CDR3 is TGTGCCAGCAGTATTACAGGGGGCGCCCGGCAGCCCCAGCATTTT.

This clone was seen just once. J is TRBJ2-5 and V is TRBV6-6; TRBD1 agrees at 12 bases. Germline trimming cut 4 bases from V and 2 bases from J; bases unmatched to any gene: 5. CDR1 is MNHNY, CDR2 SVGAGI, per germline (reference sequence). This CDR3 is built from 16 residues. Written as DNA, the CDR3 is TGTGCCAGCAGTTCCGCGGGACAGGGGGCGCAAGAGACCCAGTACTTC. Residues: CASSSAGQGAQETQYF.

This clone has just a few counts. The chain employs TRBV18 and TRBJ2-5; 9 bases are a match to TRBD1. V dropped 0 bases and J dropped 6; count of bases not matched to a gene: 5. This CDR3 is built from 15 residues. Germline CDR1 and CDR2: KGHSH and LQKENI. CDR3 amino acids: CASSPPGQGGQTQYF. The DNA of the CDR3 is TGTGCCAGCTCACCACCGGGACAGGGAGGACAGACCCAGTACTTC.